This TCR beta chain was recovered during a study of blood T cell repertoires in COVID-19. About the study: Sites across the United States, Italy and Spain contributed samples from acute and convalescent COVID-19.

V was clipped by 1 base and J by 4 bases, with 10 bases between them. CDR3 size: 14 residues. Germline lookup yields CDR1 SGHTA and CDR2 FQGNSA. In the original workflow: Cell counts per sample came from amplifying reference gene primers. Sequenced by immunoSEQ multiplex PCR; TCRdb stores in-frame clones only, minus some. V and J calls and clone size are given by that table; D and trimming were obtained from the DNA. The sample includes 90,000 to 120,000 clones, approximately 88% of them seen just once. The V gene is TRBV7-2, the J gene TRBJ2-5; tentative D call: TRBD1 (5 bases). This clonotype was obtained from a human donor in a cohort sampled during active COVID-19. The sequencing input was peripheral blood. Written as DNA, the CDR3 is TGTGCCAGCAGCTTAGGTCGGCAGGGAGAGACCCAGTACTTC. Its translation: CASSLGRQGETQYF.